The next 15 T cell receptor beta chains were all read from a single sample in a study of beta chain features in type 1 diabetes. Every bit of the isolated RNA underwent reverse transcription, so sequencing read expressed TCRB transcripts. Sequencing used immunoSEQ multiplex PCR; TCRdb keeps in-frame clones, though not all of them. This sample has fewer than 30,000 clones, with 69% found just once. Regarding the study as a whole: In all four CD4+ subsets, TCRB CDR3 length was significantly, moderately reduced in type 1 diabetes.

The antigens of these receptors remain unknown. Sequences were obtained from Tregs from blood. The source is a man between 18 and 29 years old with type 1 diabetes.

The chain has TRBV7-6 and TRBJ2-2; TRBD2 agrees at 14 bases. V gave up 5 bases and J gave up 8 bases; unmatched junction bases: 16. Germline loops: CDR1 SGHVS, CDR2 FNYEAQ. The CDR3 length is 19 residues. Here the CDR3 reads CASSPEFGLAGGLRGELFF. The CDR3 DNA reads as TGTGCCAGCAGCCCCGAATTCGGACTAGCGGGAGGCCTCCGGGGGGAGCTGTTTTTT. Full variable domain (outside the CDR3, taken from reference TRBV7-6 and TRBJ2-2): GAGVSQSPRYKVTKRGQDVALRCDPISGHVSLYWYRQALGQGPEFLTYFNYEAQQDKSGLPNDRFSAERPEGSISTLTIQRTEQRDSAMYRCASSPEFGLAGGLRGELFFGEGSRLTVL.

A few counts support this clone. The chain couples TRBV19 to TRBJ2-5; D gene ambiguous. Germline V gene lookup returns CDR1 LNHDA and CDR2 SQIVND (reference sequence). Trimming removed 6 bases at V and 4 bases at J, with 9 bases between. The CDR3 spans 12 residues. The CDR3 sequence: CASRAAGETQYF. DNA for the CDR3: TGTGCCAGTAGAGCAGCAGGAGAGACCCAGTACTTC. The full variable domain, in which reference TRBV19 and TRBJ2-5 provide the parts outside the CDR3, is DGGITQSPKYLFRKEGQNVTLSCEQNLNHDAMYWYRQDPGQGLRLIYYSQIVNDFQKGDIAEGYSVSREKKESFPLTVTSAQKNPTAFYLCASRAAGETQYFGPGTRLLVL.

The rearrangement links TRBV5-1 to TRBJ1-2; no clear D. In germline, CDR1 is SGHRS, CDR2 YFSETQ. This CDR3 has 12 residues. V was pared by 3 bases and J by 10 bases, with 13 bases between. CDR3 amino acids: CASSSYGNDYTF. The CDR3 region has the DNA TGCGCCAGCAGCTCCTACGGGAACGACTACACCTTC.

This clone has just a few counts. This rearrangement joins TRBV7-2 to TRBJ1-3; perhaps TRBD1 as D (5 bases). Trimming removed 8 bases at V and 2 bases at J, with 7 bases between. This CDR3 spans 12 amino acids. CDR1 SGHTA and CDR2 FQGNSA come from the germline V gene. This CDR3 is CASQGPGNTIYF. The CDR3, as DNA: TGTGCCAGCCAGGGCCCTGGAAACACCATATATTTT. Complete variable domain (other parts from reference TRBV7-2 and TRBJ1-3): GAGVSQSPSNKVTEKGKDVELRCDPISGHTALYWYRQSLGQGLEFLIYFQGNSAPDKSGLPSDRFSAERTGGSVSTLTIQRTQQEDSAVYLCASQGPGNTIYFGEGSWLTVV.

The chain carries TRBV10-3 and TRBJ1-5; possible D gene TRBD1, 6 bases. CDR1 ENHRY and CDR2 SYGVKD come from the germline V gene. This CDR3 is built from 14 residues. Trimming removed 3 bases from V and 6 bases from J, with 12 bases in between. The CDR3 DNA is TGTGCCATCAGTGATTGGGGGCCAGGTCAGCCCCAGCATTTT. This codes for CAISDWGPGQPQHF.

The chain links TRBV5-4 to TRBJ1-1; 9 bases are shared with TRBD1. Germline V CDR1 and CDR2: SGHNT, YYREEE (reference sequence). J lost 6 bases, V lost 5 bases, and 5 bases had no gene match. There are 13 residues in the CDR3. Here the CDR3 DNA reads TGTGCCAGCAGATCGGACAGGGGAGCTGAAGCTTTCTTT. It codes for CASRSDRGAEAFF. Using reference TRBV5-4 and TRBJ1-1 for the parts outside the CDR3, the full variable domain is ETGVTQSPTHLIKTRGQQVTLRCSSQSGHNTVSWYQQALGQGPQFIFQYYREEENGRGNFPPRFSGLQFPNYSSELNVNALELDDSALYLCASRSDRGAEAFFGQGTRLTVV.

V is TRBV5-4 and J is TRBJ1-3; TRBD1 is a possible D gene (5 bases). The CDR3 runs to 17 residues. Trimming took off 0 bases at V and 0 bases at J, with 13 bases between the two ends. Per the germline V gene, CDR1 is SGHNT and CDR2 is YYREEE (reference sequence). Written as DNA, the CDR3 is TGTGCCAGCAGCTTGGCCCGCGGGGCTCTCTCTGGAAACACCATATATTTT. Protein sequence: CASSLARGALSGNTIYF.

The chain combines TRBV29-1 with TRBJ1-2; 8 bases fit TRBD1. V lost 6 bases to trimming and J lost 4 bases; unmatched junction nucleotides: 4. Germline loops: CDR1 SQVTM, CDR2 ANQGSEA. The CDR3 has 12 residues. CDR3 amino acids: CSVAGTGYGYTF. CDR3 DNA: TGCAGCGTGGCCGGGACAGGCTATGGCTACACCTTC.

The rearrangement joins TRBV11-2 to TRBJ2-3, with D perhaps TRBD2 (6 bases). Germline V gives CDR1 SGHAT, CDR2 FQNNGV. This CDR3 is built from 16 residues. V dropped 5 bases and J dropped 6 bases, with 21 bases sitting between them. The CDR3 DNA follows: TGTGCCAGCAGCCGATTCGGGACTCGGGGTATGGATACGCAGTATTTT. Protein: CASSRFGTRGMDTQYF. Using reference TRBV11-2 and TRBJ2-3 for the parts outside the CDR3, the full variable domain is EAGVAQSPRYKIIEKRQSVAFWCNPISGHATLYWYQQILGQGPKLLIQFQNNGVVDDSQLPKDRFSAERLKGVDSTLKIQPAKLEDSAVYLCASSRFGTRGMDTQYFGPGTRLTVL.

The chain employs TRBV28 and TRBJ2-7; possibly TRBD1 for D (6 bases). Deletions cut 5 bases from V and 7 bases from J, with 18 bases between. This CDR3 has 14 amino acids. Looked up from germline, CDR1 is MDHEN and CDR2 is SYDVKM. CDR3: CASSPELGGREQYF. DNA for the CDR3: TGTGCCAGCAGTCCCGAATTAGGGGGAAGGGAGCAGTACTTC.

For this clone: The junction does not match germline at one end; this may be a read error. The chain carries TRBV5-6 and TRBJ2-5, with TRBD1 matching over 8 bases. This CDR3 is 16 amino acids long. Germline CDR1 and CDR2: SGHDT and YYEEEE. CDR3 nucleotides: TGTGCCAGCAGCCGGAAATCAGACAGGGGAGTCGAAAAGCAGCACTTC. Translated, it gives CASSRKSDRGVEKQHF.

The rearrangement uses TRBV19 and TRBJ2-7; tentatively, D is TRBD1 (5 bases). Germline V gene data show CDR1 as LNHDA and CDR2 as SQIVND (reference sequence). The length of the CDR3 is 13 residues. With 4 bases removed from V and 4 bases from J, the gap between germline ends came to 11 bases. In nucleotides, the CDR3 is TGTGCCAGTAGTAGGGGCAGACCTTACGAGCAGTACTTC. This gives the protein CASSRGRPYEQYF.

V usage is TRBV19 and J usage is TRBJ2-3; 8 positions match TRBD2. V lost 4 bases to trimming and J lost 3 bases; unmatched junction nucleotides: 6. Germline V gene data show CDR1 as LNHDA and CDR2 as SQIVND (reference sequence). The CDR3 runs 15 residues. CDR3 bases: TGTGCCAGTAGTACAATCCGGGAGGGAACAGATACGCAGTATTTT. It is translated as CASSTIREGTDTQYF.

V usage is TRBV2 and J usage is TRBJ2-2, with 8 bases that match TRBD1. Germline V lookup: CDR1 SNHLY, CDR2 FYNNEI. V dropped 4 bases and J dropped 1; count of bases not matched to a gene: 11. The CDR3 covers 18 residues. CDR3: CASSVSDVGQGNTGELFF. The DNA of the CDR3 is TGTGCCAGCAGTGTGAGCGATGTTGGACAGGGGAACACCGGGGAGCTGTTTTTT.

V gene TRBV7-8 combines with J gene TRBJ2-1, with 9 bases matching TRBD2. V was pared by 5 bases and J by 6 bases, with 11 bases of the junction left unmatched. CDR1 and CDR2 from the germline V gene are SGHVS and FQNEAQ. The CDR3 length is 16 residues. The chain's CDR3 is CASSATSGNLLNEQFF. The CDR3 DNA reads as TGTGCCAGCAGCGCGACTAGCGGTAATTTACTCAATGAGCAGTTCTTC.